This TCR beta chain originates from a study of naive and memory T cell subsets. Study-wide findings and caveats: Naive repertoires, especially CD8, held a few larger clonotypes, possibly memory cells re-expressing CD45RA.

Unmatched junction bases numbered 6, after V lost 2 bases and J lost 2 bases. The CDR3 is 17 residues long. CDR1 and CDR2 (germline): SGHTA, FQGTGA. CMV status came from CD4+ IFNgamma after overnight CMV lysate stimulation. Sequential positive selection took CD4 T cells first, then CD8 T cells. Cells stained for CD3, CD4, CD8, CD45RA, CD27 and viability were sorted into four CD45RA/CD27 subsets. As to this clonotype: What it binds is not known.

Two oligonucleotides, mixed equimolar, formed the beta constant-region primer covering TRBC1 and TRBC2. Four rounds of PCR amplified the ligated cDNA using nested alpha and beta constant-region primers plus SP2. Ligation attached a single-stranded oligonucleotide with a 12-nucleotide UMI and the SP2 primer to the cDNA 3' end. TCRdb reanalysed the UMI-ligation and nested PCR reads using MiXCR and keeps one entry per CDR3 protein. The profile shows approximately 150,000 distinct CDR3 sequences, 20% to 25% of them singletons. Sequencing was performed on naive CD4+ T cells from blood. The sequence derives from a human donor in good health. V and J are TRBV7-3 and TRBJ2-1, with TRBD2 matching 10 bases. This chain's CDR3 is CASSLRGAGGTYNEQFF. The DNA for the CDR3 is TGTGCCAGCAGCTTACGAGGAGCGGGAGGGACCTACAATGAGCAGTTCTTC.